The 30 T cell receptor beta chains reported below all come from one sample, sequenced in a study of radiotherapy plus CTLA-4 blockade in lung cancer. Clones were read by immunoSEQ multiplex PCR, and TCRdb kept only the in-frame ones, dropping some. The sample shows tens of thousands of clones, 65% to 85% of them seen only once. The sample here was peripheral blood, taken from a patient treated with radiotherapy plus ipilimumab. The receptors derive from a human donor with non-small cell lung cancer whose response to radiotherapy plus ipilimumab could not be evaluated.

The sample holds a few counts of this clone. In DNA form, the CDR3 reads TGTGCCAGCAGCTTGAACAGGGATGGATCCGGGGAGCTGTTTTTT. Protein sequence: CASSLNRDGSGELFF. The chain is built from TRBV7-2 and TRBJ2-2, with a weak D call TRBD1 (6 bases). The V gene lost 3 bases and the J gene lost 6 bases, with 14 bases spanning the gap. The CDR3 is made up of 15 amino acids. Germline lookup yields CDR1 SGHTA and CDR2 FQGNSA.

J is TRBJ2-3 and V is TRBV7-3; unclear D gene. CDR3 size: 14 residues. CDR1 and CDR2 from the germline V gene are SGHTA and FQGTGA. The germline V and J ends were trimmed by 2 bases and 2 bases, with 8 bases remaining between them. The CDR3 region is CASSLGLHTDTQYF. CDR3 nucleotides: TGTGCCAGCAGCTTAGGGCTCCACACAGATACGCAGTATTTT.

V usage is TRBV9 and J usage is TRBJ1-6; 8 nucleotides align to TRBD1. CDR1 is SGDLS, CDR2 YYNGEE, per germline. V trimming: 3 bases; J trimming: 7 bases; junction bases outside the gene matches: 6. The CDR3 covers 15 residues. The CDR3 nucleotides read TGTGCCAGCAGCGACAGGACAGGGAGGAATTCACCCCTCCACTTT. Amino acids: CASSDRTGRNSPLHF.

V gene TRBV23-1 combines with J gene TRBJ2-2; 10 bases are a match to TRBD1. TRBV23-1 has ORF status, its function being uncertain. The CDR3 contains 16 residues. J gave up 5 bases and V 4 bases, and 7 bases lay outside the gene matches. Written as DNA, the CDR3 is TGCGCCAGCAGTCCCCCAGGGACAGGGGAAACCGGGGAGCTGTTTTTT. It encodes CASSPPGTGETGELFF.

V usage is TRBV10-1 and J usage is TRBJ1-1, with D unresolved. Germline loops: CDR1 WNHNN, CDR2 SYGVQD (reference sequence). V was cut by 6 bases and J by 4 bases, with 21 bases left in between. The CDR3 spans 16 residues. The CDR3 DNA is TGCGCCAGCAGGGTGTTTTCCGGGGAGCGGAGCACTGAAGCTTTCTTT. The encoded protein is CASRVFSGERSTEAFF.

This chain uses TRBV27 with TRBJ2-7; the match to TRBD2 covers 10 bases. This CDR3 comprises 16 residues. Germline V gene sequence: CDR1 MNHEY, CDR2 SMNVEV (reference sequence). The junction had 8 bases not matched to a gene; V was cut back by 2 bases and J by 4 bases. The CDR3 sequence: CASSLKPPSGSYEQYF. CDR3 coding DNA: TGTGCCAGCAGTTTAAAACCCCCTAGCGGGAGTTACGAGCAGTACTTC.

This chain uses TRBV5-6 with TRBJ2-7; 9 bases line up with TRBD1. The CDR3 contains 14 residues. CDR1 and CDR2 (germline): SGHDT, YYEEEE. J was trimmed by 9 bases and V by 2 bases; bases with no gene match: 9. The CDR3 here is CASSLWGQGLSQYF. Here the CDR3 DNA reads TGTGCCAGCAGCTTATGGGGACAGGGCCTCTCGCAGTACTTC.

The genes are TRBV5-1 and TRBJ2-2; the D gene is possibly TRBD1 (6 bases). This CDR3 has 16 residues. In germline, CDR1 is SGHRS, CDR2 YFSETQ. The V gene lost 3 bases and the J gene lost 7 bases, with 19 bases spanning the gap. The CDR3 region has the DNA TGCGCCAGCAGCTCCCGACAACAGGGTCACGGCGGGGAGCTGTTTTTT. Translation: CASSSRQQGHGGELFF. The full variable domain, its missing parts supplied by reference TRBV5-1 and TRBJ2-2, is KAGVTQTPRYLIKTRGQQVTLSCSPISGHRSVSWYQQTPGQGLQFLFEYFSETQRNKGNFPGRFSGRQFSNSRSEMNVSTLELGDSALYLCASSSRQQGHGGELFFGEGSRLTVL.

The chain joins TRBV29-1 to TRBJ2-2; no clear D. The germline CDR1 and CDR2 sequences are SQVTM and ANQGSEA. The CDR3 contains 12 residues. With 7 bases removed from V and 3 bases from J, the gap between germline ends came to 9 bases. CDR3 amino acids: CSAQFYTGELFF. CDR3 DNA sequence: TGCAGCGCCCAATTTTACACCGGGGAGCTGTTTTTT.

The chain uses TRBV5-1 and TRBJ2-3, with 11 positions matching TRBD2. The CDR3 contains 17 residues. The germline CDR1 and CDR2 sequences are SGHRS and YFSETQ. The J segment lost 4 bases and the V segment lost 1 base, leaving 8 bases of the junction unmatched. The CDR3 region is CASSLSHGSGGADTQYF. The CDR3 region has the DNA TGCGCCAGCAGCTTGAGCCACGGTAGCGGGGGGGCAGATACGCAGTATTTT.

The sample holds a few counts of this clone. This chain uses TRBV4-2 with TRBJ1-4, with D perhaps TRBD1 (5 bases). The CDR3 is 18 amino acids. With 2 bases removed from V and 6 bases from J, the gap between germline ends came to 22 bases. Germline CDR1 LGHNA, CDR2 YNFKEQ. The chain's CDR3 is CASSQQHRQSGGDEKLFF. CDR3 bases: TGTGCCAGCAGCCAACAACACCGACAGAGTGGTGGGGATGAAAAACTGTTTTTT.

This chain joins TRBV5-4 and TRBJ2-7; the match to TRBD1 covers 8 bases. J gave up 2 bases and V 2 bases, and 0 bases lay outside the gene matches. Germline CDR1 reads SGHNT; CDR2 reads YYREEE (reference sequence). The CDR3 extends over 13 amino acids. CDR3 DNA sequence: TGTGCCAGCAGCTTACAGGGGGCCTACGAGCAGTACTTC. Protein: CASSLQGAYEQYF. Together with reference TRBV5-4 and TRBJ2-7, the CDR3 gives the full variable domain: ETGVTQSPTHLIKTRGQQVTLRCSSQSGHNTVSWYQQALGQGPQFIFQYYREEENGRGNFPPRFSGLQFPNYSSELNVNALELDDSALYLCASSLQGAYEQYFGPGTRLTVT.

The V and J genes are TRBV28 and TRBJ2-7; D is possibly TRBD1 (6 bases). The V end lost 3 bases, the J end lost 3 bases, and 15 bases lay between the germline ends. The germline gives CDR1 MDHEN, CDR2 SYDVKM. CDR3 length: 15 residues. The chain's CDR3 is CASSFRGTQSYEQYF. The CDR3 coding sequence is TGTGCCAGCAGTTTTCGAGGGACACAAAGCTACGAGCAGTACTTC.

This sequence joins TRBV4-1 and TRBJ2-7, with a weak D call TRBD2 (7 bases). CDR3 length: 16 amino acids. The V gene's germline CDR1 is MGHRA and CDR2 YSYEKL. Trimming pared 0 bases from V and 4 bases from J, leaving 16 bases between. The DNA for the CDR3 is TGCGCCAGCAGCCAAGAAAGGGGGGGCCCCCCTTACGAGCAGTACTTC. Translating gives CASSQERGGPPYEQYF.

The chain recombines TRBV30 with TRBJ1-2; 7 bases agree with TRBD1. The length of the CDR3 is 15 residues. V was clipped by 0 bases and J by 7 bases; unmatched bases: 11. Germline values: CDR1 GTSNPN, CDR2 SVGIG (reference sequence). Written as DNA, the CDR3 is TGTGCCTGGAGTGTACTAAGGGGGCGCACGGCTGGCTACACCTTC. Encoded protein: CAWSVLRGRTAGYTF.

This sequence joins TRBV28 and TRBJ2-7; TRBD2 matches 7 bases. V was pared by 5 bases and J by 4 bases, with 8 bases of the junction left unmatched. CDR3 length equals 14 residues. Germline values: CDR1 MDHEN, CDR2 SYDVKM. The CDR3 loop is CASSPPGGKYEQYF. The CDR3 DNA reads as TGTGCCAGCAGTCCGCCCGGGGGGAAGTACGAGCAGTACTTC.

V is TRBV28 and J is TRBJ2-3, with 16 positions matching TRBD2. With 3 bases clipped from V and 2 bases from J, the junction kept 11 bases outside the gene matches. Germline CDR1 reads MDHEN; CDR2 reads SYDVKM. The CDR3 is made up of 20 amino acids. CDR3 sequence: CASSFTTTGLAGGVTDTQYF. As DNA, the CDR3 is TGTGCCAGCAGTTTTACCACCACGGGACTAGCGGGAGGGGTCACAGATACGCAGTATTTT.

This chain joins TRBV5-1 and TRBJ2-2; no clear D. The CDR3 loop spans 15 amino acids. V was trimmed by 0 bases and J by 0 bases, leaving 6 bases between them. Germline CDR1 reads SGHRS; CDR2 reads YFSETQ. The CDR3: CASSLAEANTGELFF. The CDR3 DNA reads as TGCGCCAGCAGCTTGGCCGAGGCGAACACCGGGGAGCTGTTTTTT.

This chain links TRBV28 with TRBJ2-3, with 7 positions matching TRBD2. With 5 bases clipped from V and 1 base from J, the junction kept 6 bases outside the gene matches. The germline V gene has CDR1 MDHEN and CDR2 SYDVKM. There are 15 residues in the CDR3. Here the CDR3 DNA reads TGTGCCAGCAGTAACGGGGGGTATGGCACAGATACGCAGTATTTT. Translated, it gives CASSNGGYGTDTQYF. The entire variable domain, with the rest obtained from reference TRBV28 and TRBJ2-3, is as follows: DVKVTQSSRYLVKRTGEKVFLECVQDMDHENMFWYRQDPGLGLRLIYFSYDVKMKEKGDIPEGYSVSREKKERFSLILESASTNQTSMYLCASSNGGYGTDTQYFGPGTRLTVL.

The chain recombines TRBV15 with TRBJ2-1, with 8 nucleotides matching TRBD2. Germline CDR1 LNHNV, CDR2 YYDKDF (reference sequence). V shed 1 base, J shed 6 bases, and the junction held 2 bases outside the gene matches. This CDR3 region has 14 residues. In DNA, the CDR3 is TGTGCCACCAGCAGAGCGGCGGGGGGCAATGAGCAGTTCTTC. Its protein product is CATSRAAGGNEQFF.

The chain joins TRBV2 to TRBJ2-5; weak D call: TRBD2 (7 bases). Germline V gene lookup returns CDR1 SNHLY and CDR2 FYNNEI. The CDR3 length is 14 residues. Trimming took off 6 bases at V and 1 base at J, with 12 bases between the two ends. CDR3 sequence reads: CASRGGGLQETQYF. The CDR3 DNA sequence: TGTGCCAGCAGGGGCGGGGGCCTCCAAGAGACCCAGTACTTC.

The chain employs TRBV5-4 and TRBJ2-6; TRBD1 might be the D (6 bases). Looked up from germline, CDR1 is SGHNT and CDR2 is YYREEE (reference sequence). V was trimmed by 2 bases and J by 4 bases, leaving 7 bases between them. The CDR3 sequence is 14 residues long. The CDR3, as DNA: TGTGCCAGCAGCTTAGGGACAGGGGCCAACGTCCTGACTTTC. It codes for CASSLGTGANVLTF.

The chain is built from TRBV7-7 and TRBJ2-1, with 11 positions matching TRBD2. There are 16 residues in the CDR3. CDR1 SSHAT and CDR2 FNYEAQ come from the germline V gene (reference sequence). Trimming at V came to 1 base and at J to 7 bases, leaving 6 bases not matched to a gene. CDR3 protein: CASSLDFSGGENEQFF. As DNA, the CDR3 is TGTGCCAGCAGCTTAGATTTTAGCGGGGGGGAGAATGAGCAGTTCTTC.

The gene calls are TRBV6-1 and TRBJ1-2; no definite D call. V gave up 7 bases and J gave up 4 bases, with 10 bases separating them. Germline-derived CDR1 and CDR2 are MNHNS and SASEGT. The CDR3 has 12 residues. The CDR3 here is CASTPSFYGYTF. DNA for the CDR3: TGTGCCAGCACCCCCTCTTTCTATGGCTACACCTTC.

The rearrangement joins TRBV2 to TRBJ1-2; D gene unclear. CDR1 and CDR2 from the germline V gene are SNHLY and FYNNEI. This CDR3 is built from 12 residues. Trimming stripped 8 bases from V and 8 bases from J, with 15 bases between. In DNA, the CDR3 is TGTGCCAGCGGGGAGGAGCTACCGGGCTACACCTTC. Translated: CASGEELPGYTF.

The chain joins TRBV7-8 to TRBJ2-1; 9 bases align to TRBD2. The CDR3 extends over 16 amino acids. CDR1 and CDR2 (germline): SGHVS, FQNEAQ. V shed 1 base and J 4 bases; nucleotides not matched to a gene: 5. The chain's CDR3 is CASSLDRLAGYNEQFF. Here the CDR3 DNA reads TGTGCCAGCAGCTTAGATAGGCTAGCGGGGTACAATGAGCAGTTCTTC.

The DNA for the CDR3 is TGTGCCAGCAGTTTAGGAGGTAGGGGGAATGAAAAACTGTTTTTT. As protein: CASSLGGRGNEKLFF. This sequence joins TRBV28 and TRBJ1-4, with a tentative D call TRBD1 (6 bases). The CDR3 has 15 amino acids. With 2 bases removed from V and 5 bases from J, the gap between germline ends came to 12 bases. Per germline, CDR1 MDHEN and CDR2 SYDVKM.

This clone was picked up one time. V usage is TRBV7-2 and J usage is TRBJ2-5; 11 bases are shared with TRBD2. This CDR3 is 18 amino acids long. V trimming: 1 base; J trimming: 5 bases; junction bases outside the gene matches: 12. Germline values: CDR1 SGHTA, CDR2 FQGNSA. DNA for the CDR3: TGTGCCAGCAGCTTAGTTGGGGTCCTAGCGGGGGGCAGGGAGACCCAGTACTTC. Translation gives CASSLVGVLAGGRETQYF. Variable domain in full (rest from reference TRBV7-2 and TRBJ2-5): GAGVSQSPSNKVTEKGKDVELRCDPISGHTALYWYRQSLGQGLEFLIYFQGNSAPDKSGLPSDRFSAERTGGSVSTLTIQRTQQEDSAVYLCASSLVGVLAGGRETQYFGPGTRLLVL.

The chain employs TRBV18 and TRBJ1-2; 8 bases map to TRBD1. V trimming: 5 bases; J trimming: 8 bases; junction bases outside the gene matches: 10. Germline V gives CDR1 KGHSH, CDR2 LQKENI. The CDR3 is 14 amino acids. This CDR3 reads CASSTTQGVEGYTF. The CDR3 region has the DNA TGTGCCAGCTCAACTACACAGGGGGTAGAGGGCTACACCTTC.

The V and J genes are TRBV7-2 and TRBJ2-1; possible D gene TRBD2, 7 bases. The germline V gene has CDR1 SGHTA and CDR2 FQGNSA. The V end lost 5 bases, the J end lost 1 base, and 21 bases lay between the germline ends. This CDR3 contains 18 residues. In nucleotides, the CDR3 is TGTGCCAGCAGCCCGCAAGGAGGGGGGGGGAGGTCCTACAATGAGCAGTTCTTC. Its protein is CASSPQGGGGRSYNEQFF. Using reference TRBV7-2 and TRBJ2-1 for the parts outside the CDR3, the full variable domain is GAGVSQSPSNKVTEKGKDVELRCDPISGHTALYWYRQSLGQGLEFLIYFQGNSAPDKSGLPSDRFSAERTGGSVSTLTIQRTQQEDSAVYLCASSPQGGGGRSYNEQFFGPGTRLTVL.